This TCR beta chain was captured by sequencing in a study of Graves' ophthalmopathy and Graves' hyperthyroidism (dated by TCRdb to 2016 to 2019). About the study as a whole: Peripheral blood was collected before any treatment was given, at the time of initial diagnosis. TCR beta repertoire signatures were used to distinguish Graves' ophthalmopathy from Graves' hyperthyroidism and to predict progression to ophthalmopathy. In total, under 150 blood samples were TCR-sequenced: around 42 ophthalmopathy, some 80 hyperthyroidism and some 17 hyperthyroidism-to-ophthalmopathy patients. To explore V-J signatures that separate ophthalmopathy from hyperthyroidism, a discovery set of about a hundred patients was enrolled, consisting of 43 with ophthalmopathy and about 60 with stable hyperthyroidism. For independent validation, a separate cohort was made up of roughly 19 hyperthyroidism patients plus 17 patients who later progressed from hyperthyroidism to ophthalmopathy. In roughly six hyperthyroidism patients, the T-cell repertoires found in thyroid tissue were compared with those found in blood. Once sampling was done, hyperthyroidism patients were given methimazole at a starting dose of 30 mg daily, while ophthalmopathy patients were given high-dose intravenous methylprednisolone. The roughly 99 discovery patients were divided at random into training and test sets in a 7:3 ratio.

The research as a whole found: The 13-signature model separated ophthalmopathy from stable hyperthyroidism with approximately 88% sensitivity and about 81% specificity in cross-validation, and 80%/75% in the test set. Most expanded thyroid clonotypes with frequency above 0.001 were also detected in blood, suggesting blood repertoires may reflect the thyroid immune response. No statistical method was used to set the sample size in advance, and the investigators knew which group each participant was assigned to. In validation, the model predicted ophthalmopathy progression with about 70% sensitivity and less than 80% specificity; roughly eleven predicted patients were CT-confirmed with GO in a median of about 6.1 months.

Ophthalmopathy patients had moderately to severely active disease, Clinical Activity Score of at least 3, NOSPECS grade of at least 4, and disease duration under 3 months. Patients were excluded if they had other autoimmune diseases, uncontrolled infections, pregnancy or lactation. Clinical symptoms, serum thyroxine, TRAb, thyroid ultrasound and orbital computed tomography formed the basis of the diagnosis. Using Ficoll-Paque density gradient centrifugation, PBMCs were isolated from about 9.4 ml of fresh peripheral blood. Total RNA was extracted with Trizol reagent and quality-checked on an Agilent 2100 Bioanalyzer. V drops 4 bases and J drops 11 bases, leaving 15 bases in between. Reading the germline V gene (reference sequence) gives CDR1 SEHNR and CDR2 FQNEAQ. The CDR3 spans 14 residues, from the cysteine through the phenylalanine. CDR3 DNA is the only sequence kept; it has 42 bases, read in frame from the first base.

For repertoire sequencing, TCR beta CDR3 regions were amplified from RNA transcripts. HTBI primers and the Qiagen OneStep RT-PCR kit were used in a first-round RT-PCR, which was followed by a second-round multiplex PCR, size selection and purification. Libraries were sequenced on an Illumina HiSeq2000 using paired-end 100 bp reads. As for the original processing: SOAPnuke was used to process the reads, throwing out any read that had adapters, had uncalled bases, had a mean Phred below 15, or lacked an exact constant-primer or identifier match. COPE v1.2.5 was used to merge high-quality paired reads. Each unique nucleotide sequence was defined as a clonotype, and clonotypes were aligned to IMGT TRB V, D and J references with MiTCR v1.1. The analysis was limited to V-J combinations with a frequency above 0.0001, which together covered 99.2% of repertoires. For each V-J combination, a TCR clonal expansion and chaos score was defined as the ratio of F50 clonal expansion to chaos observed in the TCRdist matrix. Welch's t-statistics and random forest were used to reduce the features to approximately 13 V-J combinations, which were then used as input to a naive Bayes classifier. Thyroid-blood repertoire similarity was quantified with the Morisita-Horn index. In TCRdb, the public reads were trimmed at Q25 with fastp and aligned with MiXCR, with productive beta chains retained. Identical CDR3 protein sequences are pooled into one entry, listed with their most common genes and DNA. Clone size and V and J calls follow TCRdb, not the original study. The sample records about 220,000 distinct CDR3 sequences, roughly a fifth of which are singletons. Around 40% of the sample is taken by the ten largest.

Details on this clonotype: Its target antigen remains unknown. There are no base qualities to consult, and no much larger clone falls within one base.

Rearrangement joined TRBV7-9 to TRBJ2-6; TRBD2 could be the D gene, as 6 bases match. Input material: peripheral blood. This clonotype was sampled from a woman in her 50s with Graves' ophthalmopathy. Donor details come from another sample of the same person, matched by shared clones. The CDR3 here reads CASSSAGLKDVLTF. The DNA sequence reads TGTGCCAGCAGCTCAGCGGGCCTAAAGGACGTCCTGACTTTC.